This is a list of T cell receptor beta chains from one sample in a study of cytomegalovirus exposure and HLA in healthy donors. Some clones are missing from TCRdb's copy, which holds only in-frame ones; the method was immunoSEQ multiplex PCR. The repertoire holds about 150,000 clones, with roughly 81% as singletons. Input material: PBMCs. Every receptor here comes from a woman between 18 and 29 years old in good health and CMV-seronegative. CDR3s include the opening cysteine and the closing phenylalanine or tryptophan. A D gene is named only where the DNA matches it firmly. Size is stated for part of the rows, as once, few or many counts, or as a class when the clone is expanded.

d_gene	abundance	v_gene	j_gene	CDR3aa	CDR3nt
-	-	TRBV6-5	TRBJ1-4	CASSLGEELFF	TGTGCCAGCAGTCTCGGGGAGGAACTGTTTTTT
-	-	TRBV2	TRBJ2-2	CASSARVWGTGELFF	TGTGCCAGCAGTGCGAGGGTATGGGGCACCGGGGAGCTGTTTTTT
TRBD1	-	TRBV7-9	TRBJ2-2	CASSFTGTGSGELFF	TGTGCCAGCAGCTTTACCGGGACAGGGTCCGGGGAGCTGTTTTTT
-	-	TRBV6-1	TRBJ2-3	CASSDWASESTDTQYF	TGTGCCAGCAGTGATTGGGCATCAGAGAGCACAGATACGCAGTATTTT
-	-	TRBV19	TRBJ2-4	CASSIGALQYF	TGTGCCAGTAGTATAGGAGCCCTTCAGTACTTC
-	-	TRBV19	TRBJ1-2	CASSIALGASGGYTF	TGTGCCAGTAGTATAGCATTGGGCGCTTCCGGCGGCTACACCTTC
-	-	TRBV7-2	TRBJ1-1	CASSSYVVTEAFF	TGTGCCAGCAGCTCCTATGTGGTCACTGAAGCTTTCTTT
-	-	TRBV30	TRBJ1-1	CAWSVLVATEAFF	TGTGCCTGGAGTGTGCTCGTTGCGACTGAAGCTTTCTTT
-	once	TRBV25-1	TRBJ2-7	CASSGQGSYEQYF	TGTGCCAGCAGTGGCCAGGGCTCCTACGAGCAGTACTTC
-	-	TRBV28	TRBJ1-3	CASSFLDTIYF	TGTGCCAGCAGTTTCCTCGACACCATATATTTT
TRBD1	-	TRBV6-5	TRBJ2-7	CASSYSQGAYEQYF	TGTGCCAGCAGTTACTCTCAGGGGGCCTACGAGCAGTACTTC
TRBD2	-	TRBV7-9	TRBJ2-7	CSSSPGLAGGPSPGEQYF	TGTTCCAGCAGCCCGGGACTAGCGGGAGGGCCCTCTCCTGGGGAGCAGTACTTC
TRBD2	-	TRBV5-1	TRBJ2-5	CASSLLPGGQETQYF	TGCGCCAGCAGCTTACTCCCGGGGGGGCAAGAGACCCAGTACTTC
-	once	TRBV30	TRBJ2-7	CAWSVWRDSYEQYF	TGTGCCTGGAGTGTCTGGAGGGACTCCTACGAGCAGTACTTC
-	-	TRBV16	TRBJ1-1	CASSQTGNTEAFF	TGTGCCAGCAGCCAAACGGGGAACACTGAAGCTTTCTTT
TRBD1	-	TRBV7-8	TRBJ1-2	CASGLGVMTGDYGYTF	TGTGCCAGCGGGTTAGGGGTGATGACAGGGGACTATGGCTACACCTTC
-	-	TRBV29-1	TRBJ2-1	CSVEGLVGRRRHNEQFF	TGCAGCGTTGAAGGTCTCGTGGGGCGAAGGCGGCACAATGAGCAGTTCTTC
-	-	TRBV7-6	TRBJ2-1	CASRGTGTRGDEQFF	TGTGCCAGCAGGGGGACCGGGACACGAGGCGATGAGCAGTTCTTC
TRBD2	-	TRBV7-9	TRBJ2-7	CASGAGGSYEQYF	TGTGCCAGCGGTGCGGGAGGGAGCTACGAGCAGTACTTC
TRBD2	-	TRBV5-4	TRBJ2-3	CASSPGLAGATTDTQYF	TGTGCCAGCAGCCCGGGACTAGCGGGGGCCACCACAGATACGCAGTATTTT
TRBD1	-	TRBV28	TRBJ1-5	CASSFGRQGNQPQHF	TGTGCCAGCAGTTTCGGGAGACAGGGGAATCAGCCCCAGCATTTT
-	-	TRBV6-1	TRBJ2-3	CASSERRASGADTQYF	TGTGCCAGCAGTGAAAGGAGGGCTTCGGGGGCAGATACGCAGTATTTT
TRBD1	-	TRBV5-6	TRBJ2-7	CASSQDRGYEQYF	TGTGCCAGCAGCCAAGACAGGGGCTACGAGCAGTACTTC
TRBD1	-	TRBV19	TRBJ1-4	CASSKGQGRANEKLFF	TGTGCCAGTAGCAAGGGACAGGGGCGGGCTAATGAAAAACTGTTTTTT
TRBD2	-	TRBV5-1	TRBJ2-3	CASSLEGRATDTQYF	TGCGCCAGCAGCTTGGAAGGGAGGGCCACAGATACGCAGTATTTT